The table lists the clone carrying this T cell receptor beta chain with a few counts. The data belong to a study of response to subunit inactivated influenza vaccine. Germline V gives CDR1 DFQATT, CDR2 SNEGSKA (reference sequence). Trimming removed 3 bases from V and 5 bases from J, with 20 bases in between. This CDR3 contains 16 residues. TCRdb passed the RT-PCR reads through MiXCR, listing each CDR3 protein once. Here the sample spans approximately 480,000 distinct CDR3 sequences, 9.5% to 12% being singletons. This sequence joins TRBV20-1 and TRBJ2-1; D gene ambiguous. This receptor was identified in a man aged 50 to 60 who received an inactivated influenza vaccine. The sequenced sample was PBMCs from blood, obtained roughly 47 days after vaccination. Here the CDR3 reads CSARDPTPQADNEQFF. The DNA of the CDR3 is TGCAGTGCTAGGGACCCCACCCCCCAGGCCGACAATGAGCAGTTCTTC.